This entry lists 27 T cell receptor beta chains sequenced from one sample in a study of PD-1 blockade in classical Hodgkin lymphoma. Libraries were prepared by immunoSEQ multiplex PCR; TCRdb keeps only in-frame clonotypes and omits some of them. The profile shows 20,000 to 25,000 clones, 80% to 85% of them singletons. As to time point: cycle 4 day 1 (C4D1), after more than five weeks of nivolumab. Every single patient, without exception, relapsed after autologous stem cell transplantation, and brentuximab vedotin exposure varied. Thawed PBMCs underwent magnetic negative selection to yield purified CD4+ T cells. Here the sequenced sample was CD4+ T cells from blood, taken before the fourth cycle of nivolumab. The source of these receptors is a human donor with classical Hodgkin lymphoma.

This sequence joins TRBV11-2 and TRBJ2-3; D may be TRBD2 (5 bases). The germline V gene has CDR1 SGHAT and CDR2 FQNNGV. This CDR3 comprises 16 residues. Trimming stripped 5 bases from V and 3 bases from J, with 18 bases between. CDR3 nucleotides: TGTGCCAGCAGCCGCCGTCGTGCCCGAGGGACAGATACGCAGTATTTT. Protein product: CASSRRRARGTDTQYF.

In this sample, this clone turned up a few times. The chain employs TRBV29-1 and TRBJ1-2; D is unresolved. V dropped 7 bases and J dropped 3 bases, with 9 bases sitting between them. CDR1 and CDR2 from the germline V gene are SQVTM and ANQGSEA. The CDR3 length is 11 residues. CDR3 in DNA: TGCAGCGCCTCGGAGGACTATGGCTACACCTTC. Protein sequence: CSASEDYGYTF.

The chain uses TRBV2 and TRBJ2-3, with 7 bases aligning to TRBD1. V trimming: 1 base; J trimming: 5 bases; junction bases outside the gene matches: 6. Germline CDR1 reads SNHLY; CDR2 reads FYNNEI. The CDR3 is 15 residues long. The CDR3 protein is CASSEGGGVGDTQYF. In DNA form, the CDR3 reads TGTGCCAGCAGTGAAGGAGGGGGCGTAGGAGATACGCAGTATTTT.

This sequence joins TRBV19 and TRBJ2-7; D is perhaps TRBD1 (5 bases). The CDR3 is made up of 13 amino acids. V gave up 0 bases and J gave up 4 bases, with 7 bases separating them. Germline assignment: CDR1 LNHDA and CDR2 SQIVND (reference sequence). This chain's CDR3 is CASSIDRAYEQYF. In DNA, the CDR3 is TGTGCCAGTAGTATAGACAGGGCTTACGAGCAGTACTTC. Based on the CDR3 plus reference TRBV19 and TRBJ2-7, the full variable domain is DGGITQSPKYLFRKEGQNVTLSCEQNLNHDAMYWYRQDPGQGLRLIYYSQIVNDFQKGDIAEGYSVSREKKESFPLTVTSAQKNPTAFYLCASSIDRAYEQYFGPGTRLTVT.

In this sample, this clone turned up a few times. The gene calls are TRBV2 and TRBJ2-7; maybe TRBD1 (5 bases). CDR3 length: 14 residues. Trimming removed 8 bases from V and 2 bases from J, with 16 bases in between. Per germline, CDR1 SNHLY and CDR2 FYNNEI. Here the CDR3 reads CASRPGVRAYEQYF. Written as DNA, the CDR3 is TGTGCCAGCCGCCCAGGCGTCAGGGCCTACGAGCAGTACTTC. The entire variable domain, with the rest obtained from reference TRBV2 and TRBJ2-7, is as follows: EPEVTQTPSHQVTQMGQEVILRCVPISNHLYFYWYRQILGQKVEFLVSFYNNEISEKSEIFDDQFSVERPDGSNFTLKIRSTKLEDSAMYFCASRPGVRAYEQYFGPGTRLTVT.

The rearrangement links TRBV19 to TRBJ1-2; tentatively, D is TRBD1 (5 bases). V lost 4 bases, J lost 8 bases, and 11 bases lay in between. This CDR3 region has 12 residues. Germline V gives CDR1 LNHDA, CDR2 SQIVND (reference sequence). The CDR3 bases are TGTGCCAGTAGTAAGCAGGACAAGGGCTACACCTTC. Its translation: CASSKQDKGYTF.

The rearrangement links TRBV6-5 to TRBJ2-7, with 14 positions matching TRBD2. CDR3 length equals 15 residues. Trimming at V came to 6 bases and at J to 3 bases, leaving 4 bases not matched to a gene. CDR1 MNHEY and CDR2 SVGAGI come from the germline V gene. The CDR3 protein is CASRLGTSGGYEQYF. The CDR3 coding sequence is TGTGCCAGCAGGTTGGGGACTAGCGGGGGCTACGAGCAGTACTTC.

The chain has TRBV19 and TRBJ1-5; 7 bases map to TRBD1. The CDR3 is 14 residues long. V shed 3 bases, J shed 10 bases, and the junction held 9 bases outside the gene matches. Germline-derived CDR1 and CDR2 are LNHDA and SQIVND (reference sequence). The CDR3 sequence is CASSILITGAPQHF. For the CDR3, the DNA is TGTGCCAGTAGTATCCTTATAACAGGGGCACCCCAGCATTTT.

The chain has TRBV18 and TRBJ2-3; D assignment may be TRBD1 or TRBD2 (5 bases each). In germline, CDR1 is KGHSH, CDR2 LQKENI. CDR3 size: 12 residues. Deletions cut 3 bases from V and 6 bases from J, with 7 bases between. The CDR3: CASSPREDTQYF. CDR3 DNA sequence: TGTGCCAGCTCACCCAGGGAGGATACGCAGTATTTT. Full variable domain (missing parts from reference TRBV18 and TRBJ2-3): NAGVMQNPRHLVRRRGQEARLRCSPMKGHSHVYWYRQLPEEGLKFMVYLQKENIIDESGMPKERFSAEFPKEGPSILRIQQVVRGDSAAYFCASSPREDTQYFGPGTRLTVL.

The chain has TRBV6-6 and TRBJ1-3; no reliable D call. Germline assignment: CDR1 MNHNY and CDR2 SVGAGI (reference sequence). The CDR3 spans 14 residues. The V and J ends lost 2 bases and 2 bases respectively, with 7 bases between them. In nucleotides, the CDR3 is TGTGCCAGCAGTTACGAAGGTGCTGGAAACACCATATATTTT. As protein: CASSYEGAGNTIYF.

The V call is TRBV18, the J call TRBJ1-4; possibly TRBD1 for D (6 bases). Per the germline V gene, CDR1 is KGHSH and CDR2 is LQKENI. Trimming pared 3 bases from V and 8 bases from J, leaving 16 bases between. The CDR3 covers 15 residues. This CDR3 is CASSPGLPQGEKLFF. The CDR3 coding sequence is TGTGCCAGCTCACCGGGACTCCCCCAGGGGGAAAAACTGTTTTTT.

This clone was counted between two and nine times. The J gene is TRBJ1-3, the V gene TRBV10-3; a weak D match, TRBD1 (5 bases). Germline V gene sequence: CDR1 ENHRY, CDR2 SYGVKD. The CDR3 is made up of 14 amino acids. Trimming took 7 bases from V and 3 from J, leaving 13 bases between them. The CDR3 spells CAITPGGGGNTIYF. The CDR3, as DNA: TGTGCCATCACCCCTGGGGGGGGTGGAAACACCATATATTTT.

This clone was recorded a few times. This rearrangement joins TRBV6-5 to TRBJ2-4, with D unclear. The CDR3 runs 13 residues. Germline loops: CDR1 MNHEY, CDR2 SVGAGI. Trimming cost V 8 bases and J 1 base, with 9 bases left between them. CDR3 sequence: CASGYGAKNIQYF. The DNA of the CDR3 is TGTGCCAGCGGCTACGGGGCCAAAAACATTCAGTACTTC.

This clone appeared a single time. DNA for the CDR3: TGTGCCAGCAGCCCGGGACAGGAAGAGACCCAGTACTTC. It yields the protein CASSPGQEETQYF. The chain has TRBV7-3 and TRBJ2-5; 8 bases are shared with TRBD1. CDR1 and CDR2 from the germline V gene are SGHTA and FQGTGA. There are 13 residues in the CDR3. After removal of 5 bases from V and 3 bases from J, the junction contained 2 bases not matched to a gene.

The chain links TRBV4-2 to TRBJ2-4; D may be TRBD2 (7 bases). This CDR3 is 17 amino acids long. V lost 0 bases to trimming and J lost 6 bases, with 18 bases between them. Germline loops: CDR1 LGHNA, CDR2 YNFKEQ. This chain's CDR3 is CASSQDRGGTMGNIQYF. DNA of the CDR3: TGTGCCAGCAGCCAAGATAGGGGGGGTACCATGGGAAACATTCAGTACTTC.

This chain connects TRBV5-1 to TRBJ1-3; no clear D. The CDR3 length is 15 residues. The ends were cut back, 0 bases at V and 8 bases at J, with 15 bases in the middle. Germline V CDR1 and CDR2: SGHRS, YFSETQ. The CDR3 nucleotides are TGCGCCAGCAGCTTGGTTACCCCCGGAGCGGACACCATATATTTT. It codes for CASSLVTPGADTIYF.

The chain recombines TRBV5-6 with TRBJ2-2; 9 nucleotides line up with TRBD2. The CDR3 is 15 residues long. V lost 3 bases and J lost 1; bases outside the gene matches: 1. Germline values: CDR1 SGHDT, CDR2 YYEEEE. This CDR3 reads CASSSLAGNTGELFF. DNA for the CDR3: TGTGCCAGCAGCTCACTAGCGGGGAACACCGGGGAGCTGTTTTTT.

The gene calls are TRBV29-1 and TRBJ2-5, with D possibly matching TRBD2 (7 bases). CDR1 and CDR2 (germline): SQVTM, ANQGSEA. V shed 7 bases and J shed 5 bases, with 14 bases lying between them. The CDR3 contains 12 residues. This CDR3 reads CSGGGQLETQYF. The CDR3 DNA sequence: TGCAGCGGGGGGGGACAATTGGAGACCCAGTACTTC.

This chain connects TRBV2 to TRBJ2-2, with 8 bases fitting TRBD1. V lost 6 bases, J lost 1 base, and 4 bases stayed unmatched. The germline CDR1 and CDR2 sequences are SNHLY and FYNNEI. The CDR3 loop spans 15 amino acids. CDR3 DNA sequence: TGTGCCAGCAGCAGGACAGGGCAGAACACCGGGGAGCTGTTTTTT. Protein: CASSRTGQNTGELFF.

This clone was detected a few times. V usage is TRBV2 and J usage is TRBJ1-2; D is unclear. The V end was cut by 4 bases, the J end by 5 bases, with 11 bases between. The CDR3 has 13 residues. Germline V gene lookup returns CDR1 SNHLY and CDR2 FYNNEI. The CDR3: CASSGSGEYGYTF. CDR3 nucleotides: TGTGCCAGCAGTGGATCGGGTGAATATGGCTACACCTTC.

The gene calls are TRBV19 and TRBJ1-3; D gene unclear. The CDR3 has 14 amino acids. Germline CDR1 is LNHDA and CDR2 is SQIVND (reference sequence). V lost 5 bases to trimming and J lost 0 bases, with 8 bases between them. In DNA, the CDR3 is TGTGCCAGTAGTTACGAATTCTCTGGAAACACCATATATTTT. Its translation is CASSYEFSGNTIYF.

The chain carries TRBV15 and TRBJ1-2; D is unclear. There are 13 residues in the CDR3. Germline V lookup: CDR1 LNHNV, CDR2 YYDKDF (reference sequence). With 0 bases removed from V and 4 bases from J, the gap between germline ends came to 6 bases. CDR3 bases: TGTGCCACCAGCAGAGATCGCGGCTATGGCTACACCTTC. Residues: CATSRDRGYGYTF.

The chain couples TRBV4-2 to TRBJ1-6, with unresolved D. The V gene's germline CDR1 is LGHNA and CDR2 YNFKEQ. CDR3 length equals 16 residues. V lost 0 bases, J lost 8 bases, and 14 bases lay in between. CDR3 sequence reads: CASSQDYPRLDSPLHF. CDR3 coding DNA: TGTGCCAGCAGCCAAGATTATCCGCGTCTAGATTCACCCCTCCACTTT.

This clone is a singleton in its sample. The V gene is TRBV6-5, the J gene TRBJ1-2; 7 bases map to TRBD1. The germline gives CDR1 MNHEY, CDR2 SVGAGI. Losses at the gene ends were 2 bases for V and 6 bases for J; bases not matched to a gene: 9. The CDR3 loop spans 15 amino acids. CDR3 sequence: CASSYLGQVGDGYTF. CDR3 in DNA: TGTGCCAGCAGTTACCTAGGACAGGTCGGGGATGGCTACACCTTC.

The chain carries TRBV5-8 and TRBJ2-1; D is ambiguous. CDR1 and CDR2 from the germline V gene are SGHTS and YDEGEE. V lost 3 bases to trimming and J lost 8 bases, with 18 bases between them. This CDR3 comprises 15 residues. This chain's CDR3 is CASSSGRFRGDEQFF. DNA for the CDR3: TGTGCCAGCAGCTCCGGACGATTCAGAGGAGATGAGCAGTTCTTC. The entire variable domain, with the rest obtained from reference TRBV5-8 and TRBJ2-1, is as follows: EAGVTQSPTHLIKTRGQQATLRCSPISGHTSVYWYQQALGLGLQFLLWYDEGEERNRGNFPPRFSGRQFPNYSSELNVNALELEDSALYLCASSSGRFRGDEQFFGPGTRLTVL.

This rearrangement joins TRBV10-3 to TRBJ1-1; D is uncertain. Germline V gene data show CDR1 as ENHRY and CDR2 as SYGVKD. This CDR3 has 15 amino acids. V was shortened by 0 bases and J by 0 bases, with 8 bases between the two germline ends. In nucleotides, the CDR3 is TGTGCCATCAGTGAGTCACTTTCAGTGAACACTGAAGCTTTCTTT. This codes for CAISESLSVNTEAFF.

The V gene is TRBV6-6, the J gene TRBJ1-2; TRBD1 is a possible D gene (6 bases). Germline assignment: CDR1 MNHNY and CDR2 SVGAGI (reference sequence). The CDR3 length is 14 residues. The germline V and J ends were trimmed by 4 bases and 5 bases, with 14 bases remaining between them. DNA for the CDR3: TGTGCCAGCAGTTCGGGGGGCGCTGGGTATGGCTACACCTTC. Translated, it gives CASSSGGAGYGYTF.